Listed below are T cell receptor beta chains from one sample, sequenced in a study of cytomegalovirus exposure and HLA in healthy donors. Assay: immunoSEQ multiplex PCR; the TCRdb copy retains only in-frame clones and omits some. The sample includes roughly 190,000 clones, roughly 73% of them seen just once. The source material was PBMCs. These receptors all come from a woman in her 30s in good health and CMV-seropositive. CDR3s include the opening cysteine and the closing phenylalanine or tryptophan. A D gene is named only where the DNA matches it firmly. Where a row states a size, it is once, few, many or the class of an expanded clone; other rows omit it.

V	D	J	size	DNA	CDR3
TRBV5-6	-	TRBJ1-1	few	TGTGCCAGCAGCTTTCAGATGAACACTGAAGCTTTCTTT	CASSFQMNTEAFF
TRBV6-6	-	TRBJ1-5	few	TGTGCCAGCAGTGTTTCAGGGAGCAATCAGCCCCAGCATTTT	CASSVSGSNQPQHF
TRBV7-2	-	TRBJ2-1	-	TGTGCCAGCAGCCGTTCGACAGGCCTGGGGAATGAGCAGTTCTTC	CASSRSTGLGNEQFF
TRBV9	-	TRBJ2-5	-	TGTGCCAGCAGCGTAGGACCGGGCAGGGCAAAAGAGACCCAGTACTTC	CASSVGPGRAKETQYF
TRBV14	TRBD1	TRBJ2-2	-	TGTGCCAGCAGCCCCCTGGGACAGGGGGACACCGGGGAGCTGTTTTTT	CASSPLGQGDTGELFF
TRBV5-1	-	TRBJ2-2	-	TGCGCCAGCAGCTTGGAGACAGGACTTTCGCGGACCGGGGAGCTGTTTTTT	CASSLETGLSRTGELFF
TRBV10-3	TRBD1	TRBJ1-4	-	TGTGCCATCAGTGAGTGGACAGGGAATAATGAAAAACTGTTTTTT	CAISEWTGNNEKLFF
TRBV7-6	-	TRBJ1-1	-	TGTGCCAGCAGCCCCTATCTCCAGAACACTGAAGCTTTCTTT	CASSPYLQNTEAFF
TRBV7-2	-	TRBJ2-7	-	TGTGCCAGCAGCTTTCCTGGACAGACCACCTACGAGCAGTACTTC	CASSFPGQTTYEQYF
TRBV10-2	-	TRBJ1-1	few	TGCGCCAGCAGTGAGACCGATAGAGGAGCTTTCTTT	CASSETDRGAFF
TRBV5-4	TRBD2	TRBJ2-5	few	TGTGCCAGCAGCCGTAGCGGGGGGCCTCAAGAGACCCAGTACTTC	CASSRSGGPQETQYF
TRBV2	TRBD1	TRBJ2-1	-	TGTGCCAGCATACCGGACAGGGGGCTCGATGAGCAGTTCTTC	CASIPDRGLDEQFF
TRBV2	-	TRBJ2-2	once	TGTGCCAGCAGTTTAACAGGGAACACCGGGGAGCTGTTTTTT	CASSLTGNTGELFF
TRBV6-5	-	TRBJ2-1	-	TGTGCCCTCGGGACTGGCTCCTACAATGAGCAGTTCTTC	CALGTGSYNEQFF
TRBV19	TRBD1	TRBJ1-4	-	TGTGCCAGTAGTACCCGACAGGGTCGGACTAATGAAAAACTGTTTTTT	CASSTRQGRTNEKLFF
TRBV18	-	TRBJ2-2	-	TGTGCCAGCTCACCATACAGGACCGGGGAGCTGTTTTTT	CASSPYRTGELFF
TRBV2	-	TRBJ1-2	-	TGTGCCAGCAGTGAAGGGTGGCGGAACTATGGCTACACCTTC	CASSEGWRNYGYTF
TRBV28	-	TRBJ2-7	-	TGTGCCAGCAGTTTGGAGTACGAGCAGTACTTC	CASSLEYEQYF
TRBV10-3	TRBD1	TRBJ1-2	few	TGTGCCACCATTCTGGACAGGGAGGGCTATGGCTACACCTTC	CATILDREGYGYTF
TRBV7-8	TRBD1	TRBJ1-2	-	TGTGCCAGCAGCTTGGGACAGGGGGTGAACTATGGCTACACCTTC	CASSLGQGVNYGYTF
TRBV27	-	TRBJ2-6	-	TGTGCCAGCAGTTCACGGACAGTCGGGGCCAACGTCCTGACTTTC	CASSSRTVGANVLTF
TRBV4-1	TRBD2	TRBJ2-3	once	TGCGCCAGCAGCCTAACCGGGACTAGCGGGAGTAGCACAGATACGCAGTATTTT	CASSLTGTSGSSTDTQYF
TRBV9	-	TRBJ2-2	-	TGTGCCAGCAGCGTAGTACCGGGTGCCACCGGGGAGCTGTTTTTT	CASSVVPGATGELFF
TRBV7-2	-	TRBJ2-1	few	TGTGCCAGCAGCTTACTCAATGAGCAGTTCTTC	CASSLLNEQFF
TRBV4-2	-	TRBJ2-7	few	TGTGCCAGCAGGCGGTTGGGGGGAGGGGGGACCTACGAGCAGTACTTC	CASRRLGGGGTYEQYF
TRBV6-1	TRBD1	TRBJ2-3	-	TGTGCCAGCAGGCGGACAGGGACAGATACGCAGTATTTT	CASRRTGTDTQYF
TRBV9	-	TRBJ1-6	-	TGTGCCAGCAGCCTACCCTCTTCACCCCTCCACTTT	CASSLPSSPLHF
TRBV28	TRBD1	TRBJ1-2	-	TGTGCCAGCAGCGACAGGGTGGGCTATGGCTACACCTTC	CASSDRVGYGYTF
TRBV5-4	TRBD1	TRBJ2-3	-	TGTGCCAGCAGCCCTACAGGGGCCGGCACAGATACGCAGTATTTT	CASSPTGAGTDTQYF
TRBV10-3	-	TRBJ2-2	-	TGTGCCATCGGAGGAATATTACAGGGACCCGGGGAGCTGTTTTTT	CAIGGILQGPGELFF
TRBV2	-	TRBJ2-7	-	TGTGCCAGCAGTGATGGCGGGGCCGAGCAGTACTTC	CASSDGGAEQYF
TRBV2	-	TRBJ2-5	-	TGTGCCAGCAGTTCATCCGCTCACCGTACAGGGAGAGCCCCCCAAGAGACCCAGTACTTC	CASSSSAHRTGRAPQETQYF
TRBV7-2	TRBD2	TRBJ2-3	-	TGTGCCAGCAGCTTCCGGGGGAAGCGGGAGGGCGGTGATACGCAGTATTTT	CASSFRGKREGGDTQYF
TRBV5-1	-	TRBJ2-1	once	TGCGCCAGCAGCTTGCCCGGGGGGCGAGAGCAGTTCTTC	CASSLPGGREQFF
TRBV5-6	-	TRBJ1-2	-	TGTGCCAGCAGCTTGCGTGGGGCTCGTGGCTACACCTTC	CASSLRGARGYTF
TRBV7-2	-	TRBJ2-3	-	TGTGCCAGCAGCTTACTCCTGACTAGTGTTGTCACAGATACGCAGTATTTT	CASSLLLTSVVTDTQYF
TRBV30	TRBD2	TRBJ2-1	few	TGTGCCTGGAGTGTGCCCCTCGGGAGGGCAAGCTCCTACAATGAGCAGTTCTTC	CAWSVPLGRASSYNEQFF
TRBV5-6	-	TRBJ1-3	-	TGTGCCAGCAGTTTATTCACAGGTTTGTCTGGAAACACCATATATTTT	CASSLFTGLSGNTIYF
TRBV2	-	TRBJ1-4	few	TGTGCCAGCAGTGGGGACATTACCCAGCCTACTAATGAAAAACTGTTTTTT	CASSGDITQPTNEKLFF
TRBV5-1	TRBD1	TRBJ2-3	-	TGCGCCAGCAGCTTGAGCCGGGACAGGTACACAGATACGCAGTATTTT	CASSLSRDRYTDTQYF